This record covers a single T cell receptor beta chain. Its specificity is not known. This sample stems from a study of shared clonotypes between healthy human individuals. Overall study: Each donor's CD4 naive and CD4 memory cells filled three plates apiece, CD8 naive two, and CD8 memory one. General study results and limits: Clonotype sharing across four donors was observed for roughly 5% of naive CD4 clonotypes. All-four-donor shared clonotypes had higher generation probabilities than non-shared clonotypes did. Rarefaction revealed incomplete sorted-subset sequencing despite large depth.

TCRdb keeps only in-frame clones here, not all; method: immunoSEQ multiplex PCR. Counted here are 2 million or so clones, 85% to 95% occurring once; the ten biggest clones make up more than 0.1%. The CDR3 spans 16 residues. CDR1 is MGHRA, CDR2 YSYEKL, per germline. The V end lost 0 bases, the J end lost 2 bases, and 10 bases lay between the germline ends. This sequence was found in a man between 18 and 35 years old in good health. The chain couples TRBV4-1 to TRBJ2-2; D is possibly TRBD1 (5 bases). Source material: naive CD4+ T cells sorted from blood. Subset indicated: CD45RA+ positively selected. The chain's CDR3 is CASSQEAGLNTGELFF. CDR3 DNA sequence: TGCGCCAGCAGCCAAGAGGCAGGGTTAAACACCGGGGAGCTGTTTTTT.